The rows below give T cell receptor beta chains drawn from one sample of a study of blood T cell repertoires in COVID-19. The assay was immunoSEQ multiplex PCR, and TCRdb's table has in-frame clones only and misses some. There are around 200,000 clones in the sample; about 86% occur only once, and 11% lies in the top ten. The sequencing input was peripheral blood. These receptors were taken from a woman between 55 and 75 years old with COVID-19, enrolled during active disease. CDR3s include the opening cysteine and the closing phenylalanine or tryptophan. Fields, in order: V gene, J gene, CDR3 length, D gene, clone size, CDR3 protein, CDR3 DNA. The D gene is left open where the match is weak. Clone size is not always given. Where it is, it says once, few, many or a class for expanded clones.

TRBV5-4,TRBJ2-1,15,TRBD1,-,CASSLVGQGINEQFF,TGTGCCAGCAGCTTGGTGGGACAGGGGATAAATGAGCAGTTCTTC
TRBV11-3,TRBJ2-7,15,TRBD1,-,CASSLETGQTYEQYF,TGTGCCAGCAGCTTAGAGACGGGACAGACCTACGAGCAGTACTTC
TRBV20-1,TRBJ1-2,11,TRBD1,-,CSAMTGVGYTF,TGCAGTGCTATGACAGGGGTTGGCTACACCTTC
TRBV28,TRBJ1-1,16,-,-,CASSLPRYRSNTEAFF,TGTGCCAGCAGTTTACCCAGATATCGCTCGAACACTGAAGCTTTCTTT
TRBV9,TRBJ2-5,15,TRBD2,-,CASSVRLAGKETQYF,TGTGCCAGCAGCGTGAGACTAGCGGGGAAAGAGACCCAGTACTTC
TRBV27,TRBJ2-1,15,-,-,CASTLGSTSYNEQFF,TGTGCCAGCACCCTTGGGAGCACCTCCTACAATGAGCAGTTCTTC
TRBV10-1,TRBJ2-7,15,TRBD1,-,CASSPSIGQAYEQYF,TGCGCCAGCAGCCCCAGTATAGGACAGGCCTACGAGCAGTACTTC
TRBV7-8,TRBJ2-7,16,TRBD2,-,CASSVNSGSSSYEQYF,TGTGCCAGCAGCGTAAATAGCGGGTCGAGCTCCTACGAGCAGTACTTC
TRBV28,TRBJ1-2,13,-,-,CASTNTRPYGYTF,TGTGCCAGCACAAACACCCGCCCCTATGGCTACACCTTC
TRBV5-4,TRBJ2-7,15,TRBD2,-,CASSAPSGRTYEQYF,TGTGCCAGCAGCGCACCTAGCGGGAGAACGTACGAGCAGTACTTC
TRBV16,TRBJ2-5,15,TRBD1,-,CASSQRAGGEETQYF,TGTGCCAGCAGCCAACGTGCAGGGGGCGAGGAGACCCAGTACTTC
TRBV4-3,TRBJ2-1,15,TRBD2,-,CASSQGGGAYNEQFF,TGCGCCAGCAGCCAAGGCGGGGGGGCGTACAATGAGCAGTTCTTC
TRBV15,TRBJ2-1,16,TRBD2,-,CATSKTSSGRRNEQFF,TGTGCCACCAGCAAAACGTCTAGCGGGAGAAGGAATGAGCAGTTCTTC
TRBV14,TRBJ1-6,15,-,-,CASSLPGLTNSPLHF,TGTGCCAGCAGCTTGCCGGGACTGACAAATTCACCCCTCCACTTT
TRBV24-1,TRBJ2-2,16,-,-,CATSEPGSPSAGELFF,TGTGCCACCAGTGAGCCAGGGTCTCCATCAGCCGGGGAGCTGTTTTTT
TRBV27,TRBJ1-5,16,TRBD1,-,CASSLRQGNSNQPQHF,TGTGCCAGCAGTCTACGACAGGGTAATAGCAATCAGCCCCAGCATTTT
TRBV5-6,TRBJ2-1,14,-,-,CASSLGPPHIEQFF,TGTGCCAGCAGCTTGGGGCCTCCCCACATTGAGCAGTTCTTC
TRBV19,TRBJ2-6,15,TRBD1,-,CASSPRGPGANVLTF,TGTGCCAGTAGCCCAAGGGGGCCTGGGGCCAACGTCCTGACTTTC
TRBV6-2/TRBV6-3,TRBJ2-3,20,TRBD2,-,CASSYPTHVTSGYRTDTQYF,TGTGCCAGCAGTTACCCGACCCACGTGACTAGCGGGTACCGCACAGATACGCAGTATTTT
TRBV6-5,TRBJ1-6,15,-,-,CASNTRGFSNSPLHF,TGTGCCAGCAATACAAGGGGGTTTAGTAATTCACCCCTCCACTTT
TRBV7-9,TRBJ2-7,11,-,-,CASSSQDEQYF,TGTGCCAGCAGCTCACAGGACGAGCAGTACTTC
TRBV5-1,TRBJ2-3,15,-,-,CASSRRADFTDTQYF,TGCGCCAGCAGCCGGCGGGCAGATTTCACAGATACGCAGTATTTT
TRBV7-9,TRBJ2-5,15,TRBD2,-,CASRWTSGRSETQYF,TGTGCCAGCAGATGGACTAGCGGGAGATCCGAGACCCAGTACTTC
TRBV29-1,TRBJ2-1,17,TRBD2,-,CSVEVTSGSKTYNEQFF,TGCAGCGTTGAAGTTACTAGCGGGAGTAAAACCTACAATGAGCAGTTCTTC
TRBV6-2/TRBV6-3,TRBJ1-1,13,-,-,CASSRDTSLEAFF,TGTGCCAGCAGCCGGGACACTTCGTTAGAAGCTTTCTTT
TRBV7-9,TRBJ1-2,13,TRBD1,-,CASSPTGGRGYTF,TGTGCCAGCAGCCCGACAGGGGGCAGGGGCTACACCTTC
TRBV12-3/TRBV12-4,TRBJ2-1,13,TRBD1,-,CASSLDTGDEQFF,TGTGCCAGCAGTTTAGATACAGGGGATGAGCAGTTCTTC
TRBV5-1,TRBJ2-1,16,TRBD2,-,CASSFVLAGSSNEQFF,TGCGCCAGCAGCTTCGTACTAGCGGGATCGAGCAATGAGCAGTTCTTC
TRBV9,TRBJ2-3,13,-,-,CASSAGFTDTQYF,TGTGCCAGCAGCGCAGGGTTCACAGATACGCAGTATTTT
TRBV7-2,TRBJ2-7,15,-,-,CASSSLADVIYEQYF,TGTGCCAGCAGCTCGTTAGCGGACGTCATCTACGAGCAGTACTTC
TRBV30,TRBJ1-5,13,TRBD1,-,CAWNTGGDQPQHF,TGTGCCTGGAACACAGGGGGCGATCAGCCCCAGCATTTT
TRBV7-9,TRBJ1-4,15,TRBD1,-,CASSPRQGMEEKLFF,TGTGCCAGCAGCCCACGACAGGGGATGGAAGAAAAACTGTTTTTT
TRBV5-1,TRBJ1-4,14,-,-,CASSLVHQAEKLFF,TGCGCCAGCAGCTTGGTTCATCAGGCCGAAAAACTGTTTTTT
TRBV5-1,TRBJ1-4,17,TRBD1,-,CASSLAGTGGSNEKLFF,TGCGCCAGCAGCTTGGCCGGGACAGGGGGCAGTAATGAAAAACTGTTTTTT
TRBV19,TRBJ2-7,15,TRBD1,-,CASSTGQGWSYEQYF,TGTGCCAGTAGTACCGGACAGGGTTGGTCCTACGAGCAGTACTTC
TRBV29-1,TRBJ1-4,13,-,-,CSVDSGSGEKLFF,TGCAGCGTTGATTCAGGGTCTGGTGAAAAACTGTTTTTT
TRBV19,TRBJ2-5,14,-,once,CASSVQGEGETQYF,TGTGCCAGTAGCGTACAGGGTGAAGGGGAGACCCAGTACTTC
TRBV4-3,TRBJ2-5,15,-,few,CASSQGSRSGETQYF,TGCGCCAGCAGCCAAGGATCTCGGTCCGGGGAGACCCAGTACTTC
TRBV5-1,TRBJ2-7,14,TRBD1,-,CASSSGDSSYEQYF,TGCGCCAGCAGCTCAGGGGACAGCTCCTACGAGCAGTACTTC
TRBV18,TRBJ1-4,16,-,-,CASSPPVSELGEKLFF,TGTGCCAGCTCACCACCAGTTTCCGAGCTAGGAGAAAAACTGTTTTTT
TRBV5-4,TRBJ1-4,13,-,-,CASSSSGDEKLFF,TGTGCCAGCAGCTCGAGCGGGGATGAAAAACTGTTTTTT
TRBV2,TRBJ2-1,14,TRBD2,few,CASRQGLASNEQFF,TGTGCCAGCAGGCAGGGACTAGCGAGCAATGAGCAGTTCTTC
TRBV7-2,TRBJ1-1,14,TRBD1,-,CASSWTGATDEAFF,TGTGCCAGCAGCTGGACAGGGGCAACCGATGAAGCTTTCTTT
TRBV7-2,TRBJ2-7,15,-,-,CASSLEAGRTYEQYF,TGTGCCAGCAGCTTAGAGGCCGGCAGGACTTACGAGCAGTACTTC
TRBV7-8,TRBJ2-7,17,-,-,CASSSSSGGSLPYEQYF,TGTGCCAGCAGCTCCTCCTCAGGGGGGAGCTTGCCTTACGAGCAGTACTTC
TRBV6-2/TRBV6-3,TRBJ2-3,19,TRBD2,-,CASSPSPPLLAGAADTQYF,TGTGCCAGCAGCCCTTCCCCCCCTCTCTTAGCGGGAGCGGCAGATACGCAGTATTTT
TRBV19,TRBJ1-5,14,-,-,CASNMRGSNQPQHF,TGTGCCAGCAACATGCGGGGGAGCAATCAGCCCCAGCATTTT
TRBV7-2,TRBJ2-7,15,TRBD2,-,CASSKTSSEVYEQYF,TGTGCCAGCAGCAAGACTAGCTCTGAGGTCTACGAGCAGTACTTC
TRBV7-3,TRBJ2-7,14,TRBD2,-,CASSPGGHLYEQYF,TGTGCCAGCAGCCCGGGAGGCCACCTCTACGAGCAGTACTTC
TRBV19,TRBJ1-1,15,TRBD1,-,CASTPATGTSTEAFF,TGTGCCAGTACCCCCGCGACAGGGACGAGCACTGAAGCTTTCTTT
TRBV19,TRBJ1-2,17,TRBD1,-,CASSIDGGTGLSHGYTF,TGTGCCAGTAGTATAGATGGGGGGACAGGGCTTTCCCATGGCTACACCTTC
TRBV5-5,TRBJ2-7,15,-,-,CASSLGASVSYEQYF,TGTGCCAGCAGCTTGGGCGCTAGCGTCTCCTACGAGCAGTACTTC
TRBV24-1,TRBJ2-7,11,-,few,CATGKRDEQYF,TGTGCCACCGGGAAGCGGGACGAGCAGTACTTC
TRBV6-5,TRBJ1-3,16,-,few,CASSSRLGQRGNTIYF,TGTGCCAGCAGTTCCCGCTTAGGACAGCGAGGAAACACCATATATTTT
TRBV6-5,TRBJ1-5,15,-,-,CASSYAQGNNQPQHF,TGTGCCAGCAGTTACGCACAGGGTAACAATCAGCCCCAGCATTTT
TRBV27,TRBJ2-1,16,-,-,CASSLSEILAPKEQFF,TGTGCCAGCAGTTTATCGGAGATCCTCGCGCCGAAGGAGCAGTTCTTC
TRBV5-1,TRBJ1-1,14,-,-,CASREEGLNTEAFF,TGCGCCAGCAGGGAGGAGGGGTTGAACACTGAAGCTTTCTTT